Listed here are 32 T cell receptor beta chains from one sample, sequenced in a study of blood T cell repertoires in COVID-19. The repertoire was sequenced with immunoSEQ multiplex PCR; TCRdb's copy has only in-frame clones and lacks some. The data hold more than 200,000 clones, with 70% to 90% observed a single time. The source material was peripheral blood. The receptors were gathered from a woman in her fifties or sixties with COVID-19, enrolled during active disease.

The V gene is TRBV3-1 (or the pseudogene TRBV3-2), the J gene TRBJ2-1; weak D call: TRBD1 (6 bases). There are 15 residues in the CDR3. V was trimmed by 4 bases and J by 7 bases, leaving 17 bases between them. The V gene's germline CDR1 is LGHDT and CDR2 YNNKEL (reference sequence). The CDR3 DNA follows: TGTGCCAGCAGCCTTATTGGGACAACAGCGAATGAGCAGTTCTTC. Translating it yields CASSLIGTTANEQFF.

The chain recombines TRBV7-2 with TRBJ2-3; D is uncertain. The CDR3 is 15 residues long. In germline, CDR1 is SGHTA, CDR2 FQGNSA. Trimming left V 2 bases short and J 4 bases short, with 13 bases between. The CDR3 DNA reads TGTGCCAGCAGCTTACGAGCGTCTAAGCCAGATACGCAGTATTTT. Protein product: CASSLRASKPDTQYF. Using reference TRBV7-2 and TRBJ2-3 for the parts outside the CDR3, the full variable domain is GAGVSQSPSNKVTEKGKDVELRCDPISGHTALYWYRQSLGQGLEFLIYFQGNSAPDKSGLPSDRFSAERTGGSVSTLTIQRTQQEDSAVYLCASSLRASKPDTQYFGPGTRLTVL.

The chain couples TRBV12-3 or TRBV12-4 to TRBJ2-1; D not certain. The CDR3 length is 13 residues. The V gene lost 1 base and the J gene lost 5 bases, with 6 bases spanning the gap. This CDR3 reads CASSLGLNNEQFF. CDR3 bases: TGTGCCAGCAGTTTAGGCCTAAACAATGAGCAGTTCTTC.

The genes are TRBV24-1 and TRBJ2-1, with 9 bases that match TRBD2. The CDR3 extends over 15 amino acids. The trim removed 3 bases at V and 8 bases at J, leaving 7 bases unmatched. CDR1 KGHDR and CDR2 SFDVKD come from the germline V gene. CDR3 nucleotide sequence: TGTGCCACCAGTGATAGCGGGAGGCTCTCGGATGAGCAGTTCTTC. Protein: CATSDSGRLSDEQFF.

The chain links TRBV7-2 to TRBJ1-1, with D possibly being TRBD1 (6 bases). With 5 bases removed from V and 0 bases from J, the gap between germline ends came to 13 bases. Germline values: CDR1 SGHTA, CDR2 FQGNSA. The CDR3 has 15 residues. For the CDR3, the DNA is TGTGCCAGCAGCCCCCGACAGGTTATGAACACTGAAGCTTTCTTT. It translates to CASSPRQVMNTEAFF.

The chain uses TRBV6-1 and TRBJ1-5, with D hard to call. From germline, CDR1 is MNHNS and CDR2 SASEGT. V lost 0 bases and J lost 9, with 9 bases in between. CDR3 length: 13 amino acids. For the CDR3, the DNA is TGTGCCAGCAGTGAAGCCCCACTACGGCCCCAGCATTTT. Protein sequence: CASSEAPLRPQHF.

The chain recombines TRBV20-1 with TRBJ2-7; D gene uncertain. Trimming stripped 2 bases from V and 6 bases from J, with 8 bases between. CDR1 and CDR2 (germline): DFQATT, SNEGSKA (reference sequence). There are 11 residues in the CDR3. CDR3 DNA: TGCAGTGCTAGACCCGTGGCCGAGCAGTACTTC. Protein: CSARPVAEQYF.

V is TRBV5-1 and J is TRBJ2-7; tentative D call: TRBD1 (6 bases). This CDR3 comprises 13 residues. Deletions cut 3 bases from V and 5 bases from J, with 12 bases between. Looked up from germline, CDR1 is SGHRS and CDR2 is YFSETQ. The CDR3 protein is CASSSGTFDEQYF. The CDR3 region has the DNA TGCGCCAGCAGCTCCGGGACATTCGACGAGCAGTACTTC.

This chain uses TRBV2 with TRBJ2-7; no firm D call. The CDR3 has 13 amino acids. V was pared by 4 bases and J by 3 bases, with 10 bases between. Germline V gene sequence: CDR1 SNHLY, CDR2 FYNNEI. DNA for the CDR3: TGTGCCAGCAGTGCGAGTCCGAACTACGAGCAGTACTTC. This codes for CASSASPNYEQYF.

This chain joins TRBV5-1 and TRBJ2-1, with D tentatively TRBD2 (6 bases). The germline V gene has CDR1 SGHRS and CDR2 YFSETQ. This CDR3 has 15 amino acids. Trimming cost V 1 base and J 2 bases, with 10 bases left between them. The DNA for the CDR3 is TGCGCCAGCAGCTTGTCTCTAGCGCCCTACAATGAGCAGTTCTTC. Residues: CASSLSLAPYNEQFF.

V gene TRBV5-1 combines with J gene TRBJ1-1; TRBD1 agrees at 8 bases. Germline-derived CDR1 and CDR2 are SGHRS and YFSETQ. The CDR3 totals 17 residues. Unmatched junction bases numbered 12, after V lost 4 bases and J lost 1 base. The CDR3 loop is CASSPQPQGARNTEAFF. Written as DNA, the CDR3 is TGCGCCAGCAGCCCACAGCCCCAGGGGGCACGGAACACTGAAGCTTTCTTT.

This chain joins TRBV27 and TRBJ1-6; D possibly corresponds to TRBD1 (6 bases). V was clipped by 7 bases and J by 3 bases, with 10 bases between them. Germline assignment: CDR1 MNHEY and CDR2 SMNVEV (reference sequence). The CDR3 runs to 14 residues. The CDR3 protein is CASKGQLYNSPLHF. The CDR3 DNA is TGTGCCAGCAAAGGACAGCTCTATAATTCACCCCTCCACTTT.

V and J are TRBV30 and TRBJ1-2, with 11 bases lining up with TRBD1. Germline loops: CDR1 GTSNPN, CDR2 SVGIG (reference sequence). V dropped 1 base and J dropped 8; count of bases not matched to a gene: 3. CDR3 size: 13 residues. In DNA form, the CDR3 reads TGTGCCTGGAGTGCGGACAGGGGGCTCGGCTACACCTTC. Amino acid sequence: CAWSADRGLGYTF.

This chain's CDR3 is CSVVSTGSGYGYTF. The CDR3 DNA sequence: TGCAGCGTTGTAAGCACAGGGAGCGGCTATGGCTACACCTTC. The gene calls are TRBV29-1 and TRBJ1-2, with D possibly matching TRBD1 (6 bases). This CDR3 has 14 amino acids. CDR1 SQVTM and CDR2 ANQGSEA come from the germline V gene. Trimming stripped 4 bases from V and 4 bases from J, with 16 bases between.

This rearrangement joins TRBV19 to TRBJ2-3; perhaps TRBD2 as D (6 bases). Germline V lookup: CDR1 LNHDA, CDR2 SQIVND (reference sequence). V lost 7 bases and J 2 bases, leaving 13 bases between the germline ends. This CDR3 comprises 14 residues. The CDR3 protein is CASTVEGLTDTQYF. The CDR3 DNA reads TGTGCCAGTACCGTCGAGGGACTCACAGATACGCAGTATTTT.

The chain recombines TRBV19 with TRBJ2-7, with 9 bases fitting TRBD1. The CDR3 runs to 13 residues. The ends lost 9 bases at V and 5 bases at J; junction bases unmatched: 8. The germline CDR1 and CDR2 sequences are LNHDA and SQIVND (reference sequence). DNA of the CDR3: TGTGCCAGGGAGACCCGGGACAGGGACGAGCAGTACTTC. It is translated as CARETRDRDEQYF. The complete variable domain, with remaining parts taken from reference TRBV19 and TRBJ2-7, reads DGGITQSPKYLFRKEGQNVTLSCEQNLNHDAMYWYRQDPGQGLRLIYYSQIVNDFQKGDIAEGYSVSREKKESFPLTVTSAQKNPTAFYLCARETRDRDEQYFGPGTRLTVT.

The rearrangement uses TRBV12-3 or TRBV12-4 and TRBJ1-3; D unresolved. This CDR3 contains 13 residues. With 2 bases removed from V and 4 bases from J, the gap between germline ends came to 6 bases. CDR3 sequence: CASSLSVGNTIYF. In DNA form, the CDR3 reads TGTGCCAGCAGTTTATCGGTAGGAAACACCATATATTTT.

The CDR3 region has the DNA TGTGCCAGCAGTGCCAGGACTAGCGGGAGGGGTGGTGAGCAGTTCTTC. Its protein is CASSARTSGRGGEQFF. This rearrangement joins TRBV6-1 to TRBJ2-1; 15 bases are a match to TRBD2. Germline V lookup: CDR1 MNHNS, CDR2 SASEGT. The CDR3 has 16 amino acids. The V gene end was trimmed by 4 bases and the J gene end by 9 bases; junction bases not matched to a gene: 7.

The CDR3 here is CASSLAGNTNYGYTF. The CDR3 bases are TGTGCCAGCAGCTTGGCAGGAAATACTAACTATGGCTACACCTTC. The rearrangement joins TRBV5-8 to TRBJ1-2; D gene ambiguous. Trimming shortened V by 0 bases and J by 0 bases, and 9 bases separated the two germline ends. CDR3 length equals 15 residues. Germline lookup yields CDR1 SGHTS and CDR2 YDEGEE.

CDR3 bases: TGTGCCAGCAGCTTAGACGGGGGCTCCTACAATGAGCAGTTCTTC. It translates to CASSLDGGSYNEQFF. The V and J genes are TRBV7-6 and TRBJ2-1, with D maybe TRBD2 (6 bases). The CDR3 has 15 residues. V was clipped by 1 base and J by 0 bases, with 7 bases between them. CDR1 is SGHVS and CDR2 is FNYEAQ in the germline V gene.

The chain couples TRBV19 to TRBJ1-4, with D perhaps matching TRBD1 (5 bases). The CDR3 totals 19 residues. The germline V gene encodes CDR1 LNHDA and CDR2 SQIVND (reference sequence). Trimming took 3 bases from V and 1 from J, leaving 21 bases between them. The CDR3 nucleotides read TGTGCCAGTAGTATTGGGGAACCCAGGGTTTCCCGAACTAATGAAAAACTGTTTTTT. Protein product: CASSIGEPRVSRTNEKLFF.

In DNA, the CDR3 is TGTGCCAGCACCGACAGGGGAGAACAGGAAAAACTGTTTTTT. This codes for CASTDRGEQEKLFF. V and J are TRBV21-1 and TRBJ1-4; TRBD1 reflects the table's D call only, with no check against the DNA. TRBV21-1 is a pseudogene locus. The CDR3 runs to 14 residues.

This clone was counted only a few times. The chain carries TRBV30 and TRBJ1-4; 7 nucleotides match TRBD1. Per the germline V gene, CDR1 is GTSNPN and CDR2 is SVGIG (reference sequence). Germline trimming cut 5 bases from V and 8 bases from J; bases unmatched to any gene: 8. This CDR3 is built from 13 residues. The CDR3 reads CAWANRGGEKLFF. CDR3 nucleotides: TGTGCCTGGGCGAACAGGGGTGGGGAAAAACTGTTTTTT.

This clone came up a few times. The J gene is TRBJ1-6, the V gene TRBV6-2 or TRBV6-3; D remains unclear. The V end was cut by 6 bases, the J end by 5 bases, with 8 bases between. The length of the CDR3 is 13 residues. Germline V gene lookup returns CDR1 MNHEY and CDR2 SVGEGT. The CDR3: CASSRSHNSPLHF. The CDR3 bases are TGTGCCAGCAGCCGGAGTCATAATTCACCCCTCCACTTT.

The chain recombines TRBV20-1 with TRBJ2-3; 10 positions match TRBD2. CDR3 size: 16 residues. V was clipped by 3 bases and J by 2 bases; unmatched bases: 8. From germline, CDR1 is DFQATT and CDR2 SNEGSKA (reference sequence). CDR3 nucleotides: TGCAGTGCTAGTAGTCGGCTAGCGGGGGTCACAGATACGCAGTATTTT. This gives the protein CSASSRLAGVTDTQYF.

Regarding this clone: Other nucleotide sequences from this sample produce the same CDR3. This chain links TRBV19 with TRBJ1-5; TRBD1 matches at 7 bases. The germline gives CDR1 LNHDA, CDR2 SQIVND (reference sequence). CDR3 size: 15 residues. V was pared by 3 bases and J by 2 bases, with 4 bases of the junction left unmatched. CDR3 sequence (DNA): TGTGCCAGTAGTATGGCAGGGGGAGGCAATCAGCCCCAGCATTTT. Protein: CASSMAGGGNQPQHF.

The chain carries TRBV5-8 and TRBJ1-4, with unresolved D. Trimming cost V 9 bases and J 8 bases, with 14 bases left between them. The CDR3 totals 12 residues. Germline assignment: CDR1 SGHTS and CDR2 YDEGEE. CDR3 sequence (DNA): TGTGCCATCTATGGAGGGAGCGAAAAACTGTTTTTT. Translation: CAIYGGSEKLFF.

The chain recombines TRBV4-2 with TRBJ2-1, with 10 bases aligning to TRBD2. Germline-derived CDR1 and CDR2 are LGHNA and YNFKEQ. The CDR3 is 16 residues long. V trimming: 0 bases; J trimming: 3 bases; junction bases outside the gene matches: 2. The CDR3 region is CASSQDLAGVYNEQFF. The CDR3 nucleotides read TGTGCCAGCAGCCAAGATCTAGCGGGAGTCTACAATGAGCAGTTCTTC.

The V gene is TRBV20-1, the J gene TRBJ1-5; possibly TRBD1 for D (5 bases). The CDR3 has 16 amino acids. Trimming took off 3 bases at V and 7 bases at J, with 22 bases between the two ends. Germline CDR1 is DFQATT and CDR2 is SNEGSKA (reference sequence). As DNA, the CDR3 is TGCAGTGCTAGTTATGAAGTAGGGGCCTTAGGACAGCCCCAGCATTTT. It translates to CSASYEVGALGQPQHF.

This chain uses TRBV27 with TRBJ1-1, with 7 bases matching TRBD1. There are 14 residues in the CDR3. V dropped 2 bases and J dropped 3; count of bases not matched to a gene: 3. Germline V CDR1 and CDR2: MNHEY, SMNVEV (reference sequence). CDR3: CASSLQGEYTEAFF. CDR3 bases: TGTGCCAGCAGTTTACAGGGGGAGTACACTGAAGCTTTCTTT.

The CDR3 bases are TGTGCCAGCAGCCAGGGACAGGGGGCCGGGGAGCTGTTTTTT. Translated, it gives CASSQGQGAGELFF. The V and J genes are TRBV3-1 (or the pseudogene TRBV3-2) and TRBJ2-2; 11 nucleotides align to TRBD1. Germline lookup yields CDR1 LGHDT and CDR2 YNNKEL (reference sequence). The ends lost 3 bases at V and 6 bases at J; junction bases unmatched: 0. There are 14 residues in the CDR3.

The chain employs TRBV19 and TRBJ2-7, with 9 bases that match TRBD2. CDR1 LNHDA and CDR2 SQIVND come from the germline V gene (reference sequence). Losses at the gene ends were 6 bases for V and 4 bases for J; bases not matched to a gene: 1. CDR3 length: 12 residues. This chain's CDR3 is CASRREGYEQYF. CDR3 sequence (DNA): TGTGCCAGTAGGCGGGAGGGGTACGAGCAGTACTTC.